These 11 T cell receptor beta chains were all obtained from the same sample, sequenced in a study of regulatory T cells in long-lasting Graves disease. The authors built TCR beta libraries using iRepertoire HTBI primers and Arm-PCR of CDR3 regions. One entry per CDR3 protein results from TCRdb running MiXCR on the multiplex PCR reads. This sample has roughly 520,000 distinct CDR3 sequences; about 12% occur once, and the top ten carry around 9.3%. The sample's time point: newly diagnosed GD, antithyroid drugs for less than 3 months. TCR sequences were obtained from RNA taken from PBMCs. The sample was also reused in another study, on T cells in Graves' hyperthyroidism and ophthalmopathy.

The material sequenced was peripheral blood mononuclear cells (PBMCs), taken at new diagnosis, from a patient treated with antithyroid drugs. The receptors come from a young woman with Graves disease.

The sample holds many counts of this clonotype. V and J are TRBV2 and TRBJ1-2; 9 positions agree with TRBD1. The CDR3 is made up of 12 amino acids. Germline-derived CDR1 and CDR2 are SNHLY and FYNNEI. Trimming removed 8 bases from V and 6 bases from J; junction bases left unmatched: 4. DNA for the CDR3: TGTGCCAGCCAGGACAGGGGAAATGGCTACACCTTC. It translates to CASQDRGNGYTF.

This clonotype was picked up a small number of times. The rearrangement links TRBV4-1 to TRBJ2-1, with a weak D call TRBD2 (6 bases). The CDR3 runs 15 residues. Germline loops: CDR1 MGHRA, CDR2 YSYEKL. Trimming removed 4 bases at V and 5 bases at J, with 15 bases between. The CDR3 region has the DNA TGCGCCAGCAGCCTTGTAGCGGTAAGAGACAATGAGCAGTTCTTC. It codes for CASSLVAVRDNEQFF.

Many counts were recorded for this clonotype. The chain uses TRBV30 and TRBJ1-2; unclear D gene. Per germline, CDR1 GTSNPN and CDR2 SVGIG (reference sequence). This CDR3 is built from 11 residues. V shed 3 bases and J shed 4 bases, with 6 bases lying between them. The CDR3 here is CAWRLFYGYTF. The CDR3, as DNA: TGTGCCTGGAGGCTATTCTATGGCTACACCTTC.

This clonotype was observed a handful of times. The CDR3 DNA sequence: TGTGCCAGCAGCTCCGGGGCCGGGACAGGGAACAATGAGCAGTTCTTC. Translation: CASSSGAGTGNNEQFF. V gene TRBV11-3 combines with J gene TRBJ2-1; 9 nucleotides line up with TRBD1. The length of the CDR3 is 16 residues. The germline CDR1 and CDR2 sequences are SGHNT and YENEEA. Losses at the gene ends were 4 bases for V and 5 bases for J; bases not matched to a gene: 9.

In this sample, this clonotype turned up many times. The chain combines TRBV28 with TRBJ2-3; TRBD1 might be the D (5 bases). V was cut by 3 bases and J by 4 bases, with 14 bases left in between. The germline V gene encodes CDR1 MDHEN and CDR2 SYDVKM. CDR3 length: 15 residues. The CDR3 sequence: CASSLNGQGADTQYF. The CDR3 bases are TGTGCCAGCAGTTTGAATGGGCAGGGCGCAGATACGCAGTATTTT.

At least ten counts were recorded for this clonotype. The chain combines TRBV6-1 with TRBJ2-1; TRBD2 matches 8 bases. Trimming cost V 7 bases and J 6 bases; bases outside gene matches: 23. CDR3 length: 19 amino acids. Per the germline V gene, CDR1 is MNHNS and CDR2 is SASEGT. This CDR3 is CASTTRSAGGPRWLNEQFF. Here the CDR3 DNA reads TGTGCCAGCACCACACGGAGTGCGGGAGGTCCAAGGTGGCTCAATGAGCAGTTCTTC.

This clonotype was counted only a few times. This rearrangement joins TRBV7-8 to TRBJ2-6; 12 positions match TRBD1. Germline V CDR1 and CDR2: SGHVS, FQNEAQ. The CDR3 consists of 17 residues. J gave up 4 bases and V 4 bases, and 5 bases lay outside the gene matches. CDR3 protein: CASSWGQGARGANVLTF. The CDR3 DNA reads TGTGCCAGCAGCTGGGGACAGGGGGCAAGAGGGGCCAACGTCCTGACTTTC.

This clonotype showed up just a few times. The chain links TRBV19 to TRBJ1-5, with D hard to call. Germline loops: CDR1 LNHDA, CDR2 SQIVND (reference sequence). V lost 2 bases, J lost 4 bases, and 15 bases lay in between. This CDR3 contains 16 residues. The CDR3 DNA is TGTGCCAGTAGTATATGGTACAGTAACGGGAATCAGCCCCAGCATTTT. Its protein product is CASSIWYSNGNQPQHF.

This rearrangement joins TRBV7-9 to TRBJ1-1, with D unclear. V gave up 1 base and J gave up 0 bases, with 9 bases separating them. The CDR3 runs to 15 residues. Germline values: CDR1 SEHNR, CDR2 FQNEAQ (reference sequence). CDR3 nucleotide sequence: TGTGCCAGCAGCTTAGGCTACAGCGTGAACACTGAAGCTTTCTTT. This encodes CASSLGYSVNTEAFF.

This clonotype was found many times. The chain recombines TRBV7-3 with TRBJ2-1; 15 positions agree with TRBD2. With 2 bases clipped from V and 4 bases from J, the junction kept 3 bases outside the gene matches. Germline CDR1 reads SGHTA; CDR2 reads FQGTGA. The CDR3 contains 17 residues. CDR3 DNA sequence: TGTGCCAGCAGCTTATTAGGACTAGCGGGAGGGTACAATGAGCAGTTCTTC. Amino acids: CASSLLGLAGGYNEQFF.

The chain joins TRBV30 to TRBJ1-2; possible D gene TRBD1, 5 bases. Germline V CDR1 and CDR2: GTSNPN, SVGIG (reference sequence). The V gene lost 0 bases and the J gene lost 8 bases, with 16 bases spanning the gap. The CDR3 length is 14 residues. The CDR3 protein is CAWSVPRTRWGYTF. In DNA form, the CDR3 reads TGTGCCTGGAGTGTGCCTAGGACAAGATGGGGCTACACCTTC.